The present TCR beta chain was sequenced within a study of radiation and T cells in renal cell carcinoma. Trimming stripped 5 bases from V and 2 bases from J, with 11 bases between. The V gene's germline CDR1 is SGHKS and CDR2 YYEKEE (reference sequence). The CDR3 consists of 13 residues. Sample time point: blood 4 weeks post-SBRT, at nephrectomy. The treatment was: 15 Gy SBRT to primary tumor, nephrectomy 4 weeks later. Nephrectomy followed 15 Gy stereotactic body radiation by 4 weeks. The patient's renal cell carcinoma had clear cell pathology. TCRdb keeps only in-frame clones here, not all; method: immunoSEQ multiplex PCR. This sample has under 100,000 clones, with 70% to 90% found just once.

This TCR derives from a man aged 50 to 59 with renal cell carcinoma. The rearrangement uses TRBV5-5 and TRBJ2-7; D remains ambiguous. The sequences come from blood, collected from a patient whose treatment included radiotherapy and nephrectomy. The CDR3 DNA is TGTGCCAGCAGTTGGCAAGGAGCCTACGAGCAGTACTTC. Protein sequence: CASSWQGAYEQYF.